Listed below are T cell receptor beta chains from one sample, sequenced in a study of shared clonotypes between healthy human individuals. Sequencing was performed with immunoSEQ multiplex PCR; in TCRdb, only in-frame clones are kept and a portion is missing. The table lists about 2.4 million clones, approximately 94% of them singletons, with about 0.39% in the top ten. The sequenced material came from naive CD4+ T cells from PBMCs. Receptors originate from a young man in good health. Some clones in this sample may be carry-over from other donors' samples. Both conserved end residues are part of each CDR3. D genes are given only for firm matches. The size entry is marked missing in some rows and otherwise reads once, few, many or a size class.

clone size,V gene,D gene,J gene,CDR3 protein,CDR3 DNA
NA,TRBV5-1,NA,TRBJ1-1,CASSSLRATEAFF,TGCGCCAGCAGCTCTTTGAGAGCTACTGAAGCTTTCTTT
NA,TRBV19,NA,TRBJ1-5,CASSPPQRGQHF,TGTGCCAGTAGTCCCCCCCAGCGGGGTCAGCATTTT
NA,TRBV6-1,NA,TRBJ2-7,CASSEAYAPSLYEQYF,TGTGCCAGCAGTGAAGCCTACGCCCCCTCTCTCTACGAGCAGTACTTC
NA,TRBV7-8,NA,TRBJ2-1,CASSEHYDEQFF,TGTGCCAGCAGCGAACATTACGATGAGCAGTTCTTC
NA,TRBV6-1,TRBD1,TRBJ1-1,CASSEDRAADTEAFF,TGTGCCAGCAGCGAAGACAGGGCGGCGGACACTGAAGCTTTCTTT
NA,TRBV6-1,TRBD2,TRBJ2-7,CASSTSGASSYEQYF,TGTGCCAGCAGCACTAGCGGGGCGAGCTCCTACGAGCAGTACTTC
NA,TRBV14,NA,TRBJ2-7,CASSQGRDNYEQYF,TGTGCCAGCAGCCAAGGCAGGGATAACTACGAGCAGTACTTC
NA,TRBV10-1,NA,TRBJ2-5,CASSLSRGGRETQYF,TGCGCCAGCAGTCTCTCCAGGGGAGGGCGGGAGACCCAGTACTTC
NA,TRBV14,TRBD2,TRBJ2-7,CASSHTGTSGEQYF,TGTGCCAGCAGCCACACCGGGACTAGTGGCGAGCAGTACTTC
once,TRBV9,NA,TRBJ2-1,CASSAVPNAGSSYNEQFF,TGTGCCAGCAGCGCCGTTCCCAACGCCGGGAGCTCCTACAATGAGCAGTTCTTC
NA,TRBV11-2,TRBD1,TRBJ1-4,CASTPPIGRGNEKLFF,TGTGCCAGCACCCCGCCCATAGGCAGGGGGAATGAAAAACTGTTTTTT